The rows below give T cell receptor beta chains drawn from one sample of a study of neurological immune-mediated disorders. Each CDR3 protein is one row after TCRdb ran MiXCR on the 5' RACE reads. In the table there are roughly 62,000 distinct CDR3 sequences, about an eighth of which are singletons. Sequencing was done on a sample of PBMCs. The source of these receptors is a man in his sixties in good health. CDR3s include the opening cysteine and the closing phenylalanine or tryptophan. The order of the fields is V gene, J gene, D gene, clone size, CDR3 protein, CDR3 DNA. A D gene is named only where the DNA matches it firmly. A row's size may be missing; if present it is once, few, many or a size class.

TRBV5-1	TRBJ2-6	-	many	CASSLVVTGVGGANVLTF	TGCGCCAGCAGCTTGGTTGTTACGGGTGTAGGTGGGGCCAACGTCCTGACTTTC
TRBV4-3	TRBJ1-2	TRBD1	many	CASSQDRQGNNYGYTF	TGCGCCAGCAGCCAAGATCGACAGGGGAACAACTATGGCTACACCTTC
TRBV20-1	TRBJ1-6	TRBD1	many	CSARDSQGVAYNSPLHF	TGCAGTGCTAGAGACTCACAGGGGGTCGCCTATAATTCACCCCTCCACTTT
TRBV5-1	TRBJ2-7	-	many	CASRSESDRSRHYEQYF	TGCGCCAGCAGGTCCGAGAGCGACCGGAGTAGACATTACGAGCAGTACTTC
TRBV28	TRBJ2-5	TRBD2	many	CASSPIGLGKYQETQYF	TGTGCCAGCAGTCCGATCGGACTAGGGAAGTACCAAGAGACCCAGTACTTC
TRBV3-1	TRBJ1-2	-	once	CASSQVGCWESYGYNF	TGTGCCAGCAGCCAAGTTGGGTGCTGGGAAAGCTATGGCTACAACTTC
TRBV5-1	TRBJ2-1	TRBD1	many	CASSPEGQGRNEQFF	TGCGCCAGCAGCCCTGAAGGACAGGGTCGGAATGAGCAGTTCTTC
TRBV5-8	TRBJ1-4	TRBD1	many	CASSPRGATNEKLFF	TGTGCCAGCAGCCCCAGGGGGGCGACTAATGAAAAACTGTTTTTT
TRBV6-5	TRBJ2-4	-	many	CASSYRRDKNIQYF	TGTGCCAGCAGTTACCGGCGTGACAAAAACATTCAGTACTTC
TRBV7-8	TRBJ1-1	TRBD1	many	CASSRDRGGMNTEAFF	TGTGCCAGCAGCCGGGACAGGGGGGGCATGAACACTGAAGCTTTCTTT
TRBV10-3	TRBJ2-5	TRBD1	many	CAISESIGRGWQETQYF	TGTGCCATCAGTGAGTCGATTGGCAGGGGGTGGCAAGAGACCCAGTACTTC
TRBV20-1	TRBJ2-7	-	many	CSARDRADRTSYEQYF	TGCAGTGCTAGAGATCGGGCAGACCGAACCTCCTACGAGCAGTACTTC
TRBV7-2	TRBJ2-3	TRBD2	many	CASSLLAGDTDTQYF	TGTGCCAGCAGCTTACTAGCGGGGGACACAGATACGCAGTATTTT
TRBV28	TRBJ2-3	-	-	CASSSGGGQVDTQYF	TGTGCCAGCAGTTCCGGGGGCGGGCAGGTAGATACGCAGTATTTT
TRBV20-1	TRBJ1-5	-	few	CSARDLGVNQPQHF	TGCAGTGCTAGAGATCTAGGAGTTAATCAGCCCCAGCATTTT
TRBV20-1	TRBJ2-7	TRBD1	-	CSAGFSDRGRHEQYF	TGCAGTGCCGGCTTTTCCGACAGGGGAAGACACGAGCAGTACTTC
TRBV12-3/TRBV12-4	TRBJ2-1	-	many	CASQLVRGTYNEQFF	TGTGCCAGCCAGTTAGTCAGGGGAACCTACAATGAGCAGTTCTTC
TRBV12-3/TRBV12-4	TRBJ2-1	-	many	CASSSPEVNEQFF	TGTGCCAGCAGTTCCCCCGAGGTTAATGAGCAGTTCTTC
TRBV4-3	TRBJ1-2	-	many	CASSQVPGINYGYTF	TGCGCCAGCAGCCAAGTTCCAGGGATTAACTATGGCTACACCTTC
TRBV29-1	TRBJ1-1	-	many	CSVRSGDEAFF	TGCAGCGTCCGGAGTGGGGATGAAGCTTTCTTT
TRBV20-1	TRBJ2-7	-	many	CSARGVGGTYEQYF	TGCAGTGCTAGGGGCGTGGGGGGTACCTACGAGCAGTACTTC
TRBV29-1	TRBJ1-1	-	many	CSVEDPVNTEAFF	TGCAGCGTTGAAGATCCTGTGAACACTGAAGCTTTCTTT
TRBV18	TRBJ1-1	-	many	CASSPGPGAEAFF	TGTGCCAGCTCACCTGGTCCTGGCGCTGAAGCTTTCTTT
TRBV7-8	TRBJ2-5	-	many	CASSLLLETQYF	TGTGCCAGCAGCTTATTGTTGGAGACCCAGTACTTC
TRBV25-1	TRBJ2-1	TRBD2	many	CASSVRIAGTSSYNEQFF	TGTGCCAGCAGTGTAAGAATAGCGGGGACGAGCTCCTACAATGAGCAGTTCTTC
TRBV6-6	TRBJ2-5	-	many	CASSTDSTSQETQYF	TGTGCCAGCAGCACGGACTCAACTTCCCAAGAGACCCAGTACTTC
TRBV12-3/TRBV12-4	TRBJ2-2	-	many	CASSLGRGRGGELFF	TGTGCCAGCAGTTTAGGCAGGGGACGAGGCGGGGAGCTGTTTTTT
TRBV7-2	TRBJ1-5	TRBD1	many	CASSSGTGKSNQPQHF	TGTGCCAGCAGCTCCGGGACAGGGAAGAGCAATCAGCCCCAGCATTTT
TRBV7-9	TRBJ1-1	-	-	CASSLGRSETEAFF	TGTGCCAGCAGCTTAGGGAGAAGTGAGACTGAAGCTTTCTTT
TRBV5-1	TRBJ1-2	-	many	CASSLVAGGYTF	TGCGCCAGCAGCTTGGTGGCGGGTGGCTACACCTTC
TRBV5-1	TRBJ2-3	-	many	CASRMRGDVDTQYF	TGCGCCAGCAGGATGAGGGGGGATGTAGATACGCAGTATTTT
TRBV2	TRBJ2-5	-	many	CASFSDGQETQYF	TGTGCCAGCTTTAGTGACGGACAAGAGACCCAGTACTTC
TRBV12-3/TRBV12-4	TRBJ1-3	-	many	CASSLNAGVGNTIYF	TGTGCCAGCAGTTTAAACGCAGGGGTTGGAAACACCATATATTTT
TRBV12-3/TRBV12-4	TRBJ1-2	-	many	CASSLAPGYGYTF	TGTGCCAGCAGTTTAGCTCCCGGCTATGGCTACACCTTC
TRBV10-3	TRBJ1-6	-	many	CAISEEPRDPNSPLHF	TGTGCCATCAGTGAGGAGCCCCGGGACCCTAATTCACCCCTCCACTTT
TRBV3-1	TRBJ2-7	TRBD1	many	CASSQGKGQGGYEQYF	TGTGCCAGCAGCCAAGGAAAGGGACAGGGAGGTTACGAGCAGTACTTC
TRBV3-1	TRBJ2-7	-	many	CASSPPGLPYEQYF	TGTGCCAGCAGCCCCCCGGGACTTCCCTACGAGCAGTACTTC
TRBV4-3	TRBJ1-1	-	-	CASSQDSGLNSEDFF	TGCGCCAGCAGCCAAGATTCAGGGTTGAACTCTGAAGATTTCTTT